One and the same sample provided the 25 T cell receptor beta chains below, sequenced in a study of blood T cell repertoires in COVID-19. The data were produced by immunoSEQ multiplex PCR, yet TCRdb's version contains in-frame clones alone and is incomplete. The profile shows about 220,000 clones, roughly four fifths of them singletons. Sequenced: peripheral blood. These TCRs come from a woman in her 70s with acute or convalescent COVID-19.

The chain couples TRBV28 to TRBJ1-1, with 10 bases aligning to TRBD1. CDR3 length: 13 residues. V lost 6 bases, J lost 7 bases, and 5 bases stayed unmatched. Germline CDR1 reads MDHEN; CDR2 reads SYDVKM. The CDR3 DNA is TGTGCCAGCAGGGGGGACAGGGGTAATGAAGCTTTCTTT. It translates to CASRGDRGNEAFF.

The chain links TRBV4-1 to TRBJ1-1, with D maybe TRBD1 (5 bases). This CDR3 contains 17 residues. Deletions cut 3 bases from V and 0 bases from J, with 17 bases between. Germline-derived CDR1 and CDR2 are MGHRA and YSYEKL. Here the CDR3 reads CASSHLKRTKLNTEAFF. The CDR3 bases are TGCGCCAGCAGCCACCTTAAAAGGACAAAACTGAACACTGAAGCTTTCTTT.

This clone was detected once. This chain uses TRBV7-2 with TRBJ2-1; TRBD1 aligns across 10 bases. The CDR3 covers 15 residues. V lost 2 bases to trimming and J lost 7 bases; unmatched junction nucleotides: 5. Per the germline V gene, CDR1 is SGHTA and CDR2 is FQGNSA. The chain's CDR3 is CASSLFGTGDNEQFF. CDR3 nucleotides: TGTGCCAGCAGCTTATTCGGGACAGGGGATAATGAGCAGTTCTTC. Together with reference TRBV7-2 and TRBJ2-1, the CDR3 gives the full variable domain: GAGVSQSPSNKVTEKGKDVELRCDPISGHTALYWYRQSLGQGLEFLIYFQGNSAPDKSGLPSDRFSAERTGGSVSTLTIQRTQQEDSAVYLCASSLFGTGDNEQFFGPGTRLTVL.

The chain uses TRBV4-3 and TRBJ2-2; D is unresolved. There are 16 residues in the CDR3. V lost 1 base and J lost 2, with 11 bases in between. Per germline, CDR1 LGHNA and CDR2 YSLEER. The CDR3 spells CASSQGIASNTGELFF. The CDR3 DNA sequence: TGCGCCAGCAGCCAAGGTATAGCTTCAAACACCGGGGAGCTGTTTTTT.

V gene TRBV7-6 combines with J gene TRBJ1-1; tentatively, D is TRBD1 (6 bases). With 5 bases removed from V and 4 bases from J, the gap between germline ends came to 17 bases. The V gene's germline CDR1 is SGHVS and CDR2 FNYEAQ. The CDR3 is made up of 15 amino acids. CDR3 DNA sequence: TGTGCCAGCAGCCAGCACAGGGTTAAGAGCACTGAAGCTTTCTTT. This sequence encodes CASSQHRVKSTEAFF.

The rearrangement links TRBV5-6 to TRBJ2-7, with 11 bases lining up with TRBD1. This CDR3 contains 15 residues. Germline CDR1 SGHDT, CDR2 YYEEEE. The trim removed 4 bases at V and 3 bases at J, leaving 6 bases unmatched. This chain's CDR3 is CASSPAGTGGYEQYF. For the CDR3, the DNA is TGTGCCAGCAGCCCAGCCGGGACAGGGGGCTACGAGCAGTACTTC.

The chain links TRBV5-1 to TRBJ2-2; TRBD1 might be the D (5 bases). From germline, CDR1 is SGHRS and CDR2 YFSETQ. V was shortened by 1 base and J by 7 bases, with 8 bases between the two germline ends. CDR3 length: 13 amino acids. In nucleotides, the CDR3 is TGCGCCAGCAGCTTGCAGGGAAACGGGGAGCTGTTTTTT. It translates to CASSLQGNGELFF.

The V gene is TRBV7-2, the J gene TRBJ1-1, with D maybe TRBD1 (6 bases). V gave up 0 bases and J gave up 8 bases, with 10 bases separating them. The CDR3 is made up of 13 amino acids. Germline assignment: CDR1 SGHTA and CDR2 FQGNSA. The chain's CDR3 is CASSLAVTGEAFF. CDR3 coding DNA: TGTGCCAGCAGCTTAGCAGTTACAGGGGAAGCTTTCTTT.

The gene calls are TRBV15 and TRBJ2-7; tentatively, D is TRBD2 (5 bases). V was clipped by 3 bases and J by 0 bases, with 9 bases between them. Germline V CDR1 and CDR2: LNHNV, YYDKDF (reference sequence). There are 14 residues in the CDR3. Written as DNA, the CDR3 is TGTGCCACCAGCAGGGTGGGGAGCTCCTACGAGCAGTACTTC. Amino acid sequence: CATSRVGSSYEQYF.

The chain has TRBV27 and TRBJ1-6; 10 bases match TRBD1. The trim removed 4 bases at V and 4 bases at J, leaving 7 bases unmatched. The CDR3 sequence is 17 residues long. The germline V gene has CDR1 MNHEY and CDR2 SMNVEV (reference sequence). In DNA, the CDR3 is TGTGCCAGCAGTTCTCCGACAGGGGGCGAATATAATTCACCCCTCCACTTT. This gives the protein CASSSPTGGEYNSPLHF.

Only one count was recorded for this clone. The rearrangement joins TRBV19 to TRBJ2-3; 10 positions match TRBD2. Per the germline V gene, CDR1 is LNHDA and CDR2 is SQIVND (reference sequence). Trimming took 8 bases from V and 5 from J; bases not matched to a gene: 13. The CDR3 length is 16 residues. CDR3 nucleotide sequence: TGTGCCAGTTCCATAGCGGGGGGCTATTCCCTAGATACGCAGTATTTT. Its translation: CASSIAGGYSLDTQYF.

This clone was recorded once. This chain links TRBV9 with TRBJ2-5; TRBD1 might be the D (5 bases). The CDR3 loop spans 14 amino acids. The germline V and J ends were trimmed by 0 bases and 5 bases, with 11 bases remaining between them. Germline V lookup: CDR1 SGDLS, CDR2 YYNGEE. The CDR3 bases are TGTGCCAGCAGCGTAGGCCGAGCAGGGGAGACCCAGTACTTC. Protein: CASSVGRAGETQYF.

The chain carries TRBV27 and TRBJ2-7; TRBD2 matches at 9 bases. This CDR3 is built from 15 residues. The ends lost 4 bases at V and 2 bases at J; junction bases unmatched: 6. Germline lookup yields CDR1 MNHEY and CDR2 SMNVEV (reference sequence). DNA of the CDR3: TGTGCCAGCAGTTCAGCGGGGGGTGAGACCTACGAGCAGTACTTC. Encoded protein: CASSSAGGETYEQYF.

This chain joins TRBV29-1 and TRBJ2-5, with 7 bases that match TRBD1. V gave up 1 base and J gave up 4 bases; unmatched junction bases: 0. The CDR3 is 12 residues long. Looked up from germline, CDR1 is SQVTM and CDR2 is ANQGSEA. The CDR3 bases are TGCAGCGTTGAAGCAGGGGGAGAGACCCAGTACTTC. This gives the protein CSVEAGGETQYF.

The gene calls are TRBV25-1 and TRBJ1-6, with TRBD1 matching 8 bases. Losses at the gene ends were 6 bases for V and 9 bases for J; bases not matched to a gene: 10. The CDR3 runs to 15 residues. Germline lookup yields CDR1 MGHDK and CDR2 SYGVNS. CDR3 DNA: TGTGCCAGCAGCGACGGACAGGGTAATATTTCACCCCTCCACTTT. Translated: CASSDGQGNISPLHF.

This clone has just one count. The chain combines TRBV5-4 with TRBJ2-4, with 8 positions matching TRBD1. V was clipped by 0 bases and J by 7 bases; unmatched bases: 6. CDR3 length equals 15 residues. Germline V lookup: CDR1 SGHNT, CDR2 YYREEE (reference sequence). The CDR3 coding sequence is TGTGCCAGCAGCTTGGGGACAGGGAACGGGAACATTCAGTACTTC. It translates to CASSLGTGNGNIQYF.

This clone showed up just a few times. The V gene is TRBV5-6, the J gene TRBJ1-2; D is ambiguous. The germline CDR1 and CDR2 sequences are SGHDT and YYEEEE. Trimming left V 0 bases short and J 5 bases short, with 8 bases between. This CDR3 is 13 amino acids long. The CDR3 is CASSLAYDYGYTF. For the CDR3, the DNA is TGTGCCAGCAGCTTGGCCTACGATTATGGCTACACCTTC.

The gene calls are TRBV14 and TRBJ1-3, with D perhaps matching TRBD1 (6 bases). Trimming removed 0 bases at V and 0 bases at J, with 24 bases between. The CDR3 loop spans 21 amino acids. Germline V CDR1 and CDR2: SGHDN, FVKESK. CDR3 DNA: TGTGCCAGCAGCCAAGAATCTTGGGTGGACAGCTACTCTATCTCTGGAAACACCATATATTTT. It is translated as CASSQESWVDSYSISGNTIYF.

V usage is TRBV27 and J usage is TRBJ1-2; tentatively, D is TRBD1 (5 bases). The CDR3 loop spans 15 amino acids. With 4 bases removed from V and 8 bases from J, the gap between germline ends came to 20 bases. CDR1 is MNHEY and CDR2 is SMNVEV in the germline V gene (reference sequence). In nucleotides, the CDR3 is TGTGCCAGCAGTTCCCCTAACGGGGGAGGGAGAGGCTACACCTTC. Translated, it gives CASSSPNGGGRGYTF.

The chain carries TRBV5-1 and TRBJ2-7; 7 bases fit TRBD1. CDR1 is SGHRS, CDR2 YFSETQ, per germline. V gave up 4 bases and J gave up 1 base; unmatched junction bases: 8. CDR3 length: 15 amino acids. The CDR3 reads CASSRDSQPSYEQYF. The CDR3 region has the DNA TGCGCCAGCAGCCGGGACAGTCAACCTTCCTACGAGCAGTACTTC.

The chain employs TRBV27 and TRBJ1-4; 10 bases align to TRBD1. CDR1 is MNHEY and CDR2 is SMNVEV in the germline V gene (reference sequence). Trimming removed 3 bases from V and 1 base from J; junction bases left unmatched: 8. CDR3 size: 18 residues. This CDR3 reads CASSFHRDRGVTNEKLFF. CDR3 sequence (DNA): TGTGCCAGCAGTTTCCACCGGGACAGGGGTGTAACTAATGAAAAACTGTTTTTT.

The chain combines TRBV7-2 with TRBJ2-2; a weak D match, TRBD1 (6 bases). Germline-derived CDR1 and CDR2 are SGHTA and FQGNSA. The CDR3 is 14 amino acids. Trimming left V 4 bases short and J 6 bases short, with 12 bases between. The CDR3 sequence is CASSSQQGPGELFF. As DNA, the CDR3 is TGTGCCAGCAGCTCACAACAGGGCCCCGGGGAGCTGTTTTTT. Together with reference TRBV7-2 and TRBJ2-2, the CDR3 gives the full variable domain: GAGVSQSPSNKVTEKGKDVELRCDPISGHTALYWYRQSLGQGLEFLIYFQGNSAPDKSGLPSDRFSAERTGGSVSTLTIQRTQQEDSAVYLCASSSQQGPGELFFGEGSRLTVL.

The V call is TRBV5-5, the J call TRBJ2-1, with 10 bases identical to TRBD1. The CDR3 length is 15 residues. V trimming: 4 bases; J trimming: 4 bases; junction bases outside the gene matches: 5. Germline V CDR1 and CDR2: SGHKS, YYEKEE (reference sequence). CDR3: CASSPGQGLYNEQFF. The CDR3 DNA is TGTGCCAGCAGCCCGGGACAGGGGCTATACAATGAGCAGTTCTTC.

The J gene is TRBJ2-7, the V gene TRBV4-3; 10 bases agree with TRBD1. V lost 0 bases, J lost 6 bases, and 8 bases stayed unmatched. The CDR3 totals 16 residues. Germline-derived CDR1 and CDR2 are LGHNA and YSLEER. The CDR3 sequence is CASSQDPLDRGFEQYF. CDR3 nucleotides: TGCGCCAGCAGCCAAGATCCGCTGGACAGGGGGTTCGAGCAGTACTTC.

The rearrangement links TRBV6-5 to TRBJ1-4, with 9 bases lining up with TRBD1. The CDR3 totals 14 residues. V lost 8 bases, J lost 6 bases, and 7 bases stayed unmatched. The germline gives CDR1 MNHEY, CDR2 SVGAGI. The CDR3 sequence: CASGRDRVDEKLFF. CDR3 sequence (DNA): TGTGCCAGCGGACGGGACAGGGTGGATGAAAAACTGTTTTTT.